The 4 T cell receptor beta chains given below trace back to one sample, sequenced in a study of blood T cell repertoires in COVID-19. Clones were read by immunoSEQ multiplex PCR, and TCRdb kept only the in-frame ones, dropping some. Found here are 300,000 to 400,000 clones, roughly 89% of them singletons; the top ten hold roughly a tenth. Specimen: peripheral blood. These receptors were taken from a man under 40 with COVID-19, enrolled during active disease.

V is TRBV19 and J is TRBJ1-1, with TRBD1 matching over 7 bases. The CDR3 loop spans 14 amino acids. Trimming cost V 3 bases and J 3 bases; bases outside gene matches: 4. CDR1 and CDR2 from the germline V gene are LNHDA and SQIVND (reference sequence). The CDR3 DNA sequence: TGTGCCAGTAGTATGATGCAGGGGGACACTGAAGCTTTCTTT. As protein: CASSMMQGDTEAFF.

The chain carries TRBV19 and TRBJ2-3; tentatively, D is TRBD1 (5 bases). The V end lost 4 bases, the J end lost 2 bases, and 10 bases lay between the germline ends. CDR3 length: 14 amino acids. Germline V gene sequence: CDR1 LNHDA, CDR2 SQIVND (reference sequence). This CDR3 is CASSNRQLTDTQYF. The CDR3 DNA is TGTGCCAGTAGTAATAGACAGCTCACAGATACGCAGTATTTT.

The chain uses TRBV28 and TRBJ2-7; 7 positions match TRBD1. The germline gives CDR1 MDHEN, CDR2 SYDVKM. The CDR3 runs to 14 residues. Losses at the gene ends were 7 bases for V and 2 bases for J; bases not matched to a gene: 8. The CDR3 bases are TGTGCCAGCAAAGATACCGGGACAGCCTACGAGCAGTACTTC. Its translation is CASKDTGTAYEQYF.

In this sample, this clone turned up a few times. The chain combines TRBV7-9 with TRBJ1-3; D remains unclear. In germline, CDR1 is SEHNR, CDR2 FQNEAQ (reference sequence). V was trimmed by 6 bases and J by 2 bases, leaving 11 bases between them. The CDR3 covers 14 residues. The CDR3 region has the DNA TGTGCCAGCAGTCCTACAGAAGCTGGAAACACCATATATTTT. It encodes CASSPTEAGNTIYF. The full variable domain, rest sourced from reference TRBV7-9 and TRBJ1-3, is DTGVSQNPRHKITKRGQNVTFRCDPISEHNRLYWYRQTLGQGPEFLTYFQNEAQLEKSRLLSDRFSAERPKGSFSTLEIQRTEQGDSAMYLCASSPTEAGNTIYFGEGSWLTVV.